The 20 T cell receptor beta chains listed next were all sequenced from one sample in a study of blood T cell repertoires in COVID-19. Data came from immunoSEQ multiplex PCR; TCRdb stores just in-frame clones and leaves some out. The repertoire holds more than 200,000 clones, with roughly 90% as singletons. Sequencing was carried out using peripheral blood. The receptors stem from a woman aged 55-69 years with acute or convalescent COVID-19.

The V call is TRBV18, the J call TRBJ1-2; TRBD1 matches at 9 bases. The germline V gene has CDR1 KGHSH and CDR2 LQKENI. V shed 5 bases, J shed 9 bases, and the junction held 16 bases outside the gene matches. CDR3 size: 16 residues. The CDR3 sequence is CASSGKDLTGGASYTF. CDR3 sequence (DNA): TGTGCCAGCTCAGGCAAAGACCTTACAGGGGGCGCGAGCTACACCTTC.

The J gene is TRBJ2-3, the V gene TRBV28; maybe TRBD2 (5 bases). CDR1 and CDR2 from the germline V gene are MDHEN and SYDVKM. There are 14 residues in the CDR3. Trimming removed 6 bases at V and 3 bases at J, with 13 bases between. The CDR3 spells CASRPTGSTDTQYF. The CDR3 nucleotides read TGTGCCAGCAGACCGACGGGGTCAACAGATACGCAGTATTTT.

The chain carries TRBV27 and TRBJ2-1; D is ambiguous. The germline V gene has CDR1 MNHEY and CDR2 SMNVEV (reference sequence). V gave up 5 bases and J gave up 10 bases, with 12 bases separating them. The CDR3 is 12 amino acids. DNA for the CDR3: TGTGCCAGCAGTCTAAGACCAGGCGAGCAGTTCTTC. This gives the protein CASSLRPGEQFF.

The chain carries TRBV7-3 and TRBJ2-3; D call uncertain. Germline V gene sequence: CDR1 SGHTA, CDR2 FQGTGA. Trimming stripped 6 bases from V and 0 bases from J, with 7 bases between. This CDR3 has 13 amino acids. CDR3 sequence (DNA): TGTGCCAGCAGTATCACTAGCACAGATACGCAGTATTTT. Its translation is CASSITSTDTQYF.

The chain has TRBV12-5 and TRBJ2-1; D gene ambiguous. The CDR3 is made up of 13 amino acids. Germline CDR1 and CDR2: LGHNT and FRNRAP. V dropped 2 bases and J dropped 7 bases, with 9 bases sitting between them. CDR3 DNA sequence: TGTGCTAGTGGTTTGTTATCAGTGAATGAGCAGTTCTTC. Residues: CASGLLSVNEQFF. Complete variable domain (other parts from reference TRBV12-5 and TRBJ2-1): DARVTQTPRHKVTEMGQEVTMRCQPILGHNTVFWYRQTMMQGLELLAYFRNRAPLDDSGMPKDRFSAEMPDATLATLKIQPSEPRDSAVYFCASGLLSVNEQFFGPGTRLTVL.

The genes are TRBV30 and TRBJ1-2; 8 nucleotides match TRBD1. From germline, CDR1 is GTSNPN and CDR2 SVGIG (reference sequence). The V segment lost 2 bases and the J segment 5 bases; nucleotides outside the gene matches: 7. The CDR3 contains 14 residues. CDR3 DNA sequence: TGTGCCTGGAGTAATCGCGGACAGGGATATGGCTACACCTTC. It is translated as CAWSNRGQGYGYTF. Using reference TRBV30 and TRBJ1-2 for the parts outside the CDR3, the full variable domain is SQTIHQWPATLVQPVGSPLSLECTVEGTSNPNLYWYRQAAGRGLQLLFYSVGIGQISSEVPQNLSASRPQDRQFILSSKKLLLSDSGFYLCAWSNRGQGYGYTFGSGTRLTVV.

The chain has TRBV27 and TRBJ2-1; 8 bases agree with TRBD2. Losses at the gene ends were 4 bases for V and 0 bases for J; bases not matched to a gene: 5. The germline gives CDR1 MNHEY, CDR2 SMNVEV (reference sequence). The CDR3 consists of 16 residues. CDR3 sequence: CASSSTGTSSYNEQFF. As DNA, the CDR3 is TGTGCCAGCAGTTCGACCGGGACTAGCTCCTACAATGAGCAGTTCTTC.

V usage is TRBV7-3 and J usage is TRBJ1-2; D is ambiguous. Trimming removed 2 bases at V and 5 bases at J, with 6 bases between. The germline V gene encodes CDR1 SGHTA and CDR2 FQGTGA. This CDR3 contains 12 residues. CDR3 loop: CASSLSCYGYTF. In DNA form, the CDR3 reads TGTGCCAGCAGCTTATCGTGTTATGGCTACACCTTC.

Turning to this clone: Other DNA sequences within the sample encode an identical CDR3. The CDR3 spells CSVGTSGFPYNEQFF. The CDR3 DNA is TGCAGCGTTGGGACTAGCGGATTTCCCTACAATGAGCAGTTCTTC. The chain has TRBV29-1 and TRBJ2-1, with TRBD2 identical over 10 bases. V trimming: 4 bases; J trimming: 2 bases; junction bases outside the gene matches: 5. Germline V gene data show CDR1 as SQVTM and CDR2 as ANQGSEA. The CDR3 sequence is 15 residues long.

The DNA of the CDR3 is TGTGCCAGCAGCGACGGGACTAGCGGGGCCCCACAAGAGACCCAGTACTTC. Protein product: CASSDGTSGAPQETQYF. This chain joins TRBV7-2 and TRBJ2-5, with 13 bases identical to TRBD2. J was trimmed by 2 bases and V by 5 bases; bases with no gene match: 8. Germline V lookup: CDR1 SGHTA, CDR2 FQGNSA. This CDR3 has 17 residues.

J is TRBJ2-2 and V is TRBV15; TRBD2 might be the D (5 bases). CDR1 and CDR2 from the germline V gene are LNHNV and YYDKDF (reference sequence). With 2 bases removed from V and 6 bases from J, the gap between germline ends came to 13 bases. The CDR3 loop spans 15 amino acids. This chain's CDR3 is CATSRTRFSSGELFF. CDR3 in DNA: TGTGCCACCAGCAGAACTAGATTTTCGTCCGGGGAGCTGTTTTTT.

The chain recombines TRBV5-1 with TRBJ1-3, with D perhaps TRBD1 (6 bases). The germline CDR1 and CDR2 sequences are SGHRS and YFSETQ. This CDR3 spans 16 amino acids. Trimming pared 3 bases from V and 0 bases from J, leaving 13 bases between. The CDR3 sequence is CASSSRQASSGNTIYF. The CDR3 nucleotides are TGCGCCAGCAGCTCACGACAGGCGAGCTCTGGAAACACCATATATTTT.

The chain couples TRBV3-1 (or the pseudogene TRBV3-2) to TRBJ1-6; no clear D gene. V lost 0 bases to trimming and J lost 10 bases, with 13 bases between them. There are 15 residues in the CDR3. Per germline, CDR1 LGHDT and CDR2 YNNKEL (reference sequence). CDR3 protein: CASSQESGYRSPLHF. DNA of the CDR3: TGTGCCAGCAGCCAAGAATCCGGGTACCGGTCACCCCTCCACTTT.

CDR3 nucleotides: TGTGCCAGCAGCGCAGCCGGGACAGGGGCCCAAAATCAGCCCCAGCATTTT. Translation: CASSAAGTGAQNQPQHF. The chain has TRBV9 and TRBJ1-5, with TRBD1 identical over 10 bases. Germline CDR1 reads SGDLS; CDR2 reads YYNGEE. V lost 3 bases and J lost 4; bases outside the gene matches: 10. This CDR3 is 17 amino acids long.

V is TRBV7-2 and J is TRBJ2-3; 8 nucleotides line up with TRBD2. The CDR3 is 14 residues long. From germline, CDR1 is SGHTA and CDR2 FQGNSA. The V segment lost 8 bases and the J segment 0 bases; nucleotides outside the gene matches: 4. The CDR3 DNA reads as TGTGCCAGCGGGCGCGGGGGGAGCACAGATACGCAGTATTTT. Translation: CASGRGGSTDTQYF.

V usage is TRBV29-1 and J usage is TRBJ1-5, with a possible D match to TRBD1 (5 bases). V was cut by 4 bases and J by 0 bases, with 13 bases left in between. This CDR3 has 15 amino acids. Germline values: CDR1 SQVTM, CDR2 ANQGSEA. In DNA form, the CDR3 reads TGCAGCGTTGCTCAGGGCGATTATAGCAATCAGCCCCAGCATTTT. Translating gives CSVAQGDYSNQPQHF.

The rearrangement uses TRBV18 and TRBJ2-3; the D gene is possibly TRBD1 (5 bases). Germline loops: CDR1 KGHSH, CDR2 LQKENI. V was clipped by 6 bases and J by 6 bases, with 19 bases between them. The CDR3 contains 15 residues. CDR3 sequence: CASSTSGYRYDTQYF. CDR3 nucleotides: TGTGCCAGCTCTACCTCAGGGTATCGGTATGATACGCAGTATTTT.

This clone appeared once. This rearrangement joins TRBV4-1 to TRBJ2-1, with TRBD1 matching over 8 bases. Per the germline V gene, CDR1 is MGHRA and CDR2 is YSYEKL. J was trimmed by 2 bases and V by 5 bases; bases with no gene match: 11. This CDR3 is 17 amino acids long. The CDR3 DNA reads as TGCGCCAGCAGCACCAGGGGGCCTGAGTGGACCTACAATGAGCAGTTCTTC. Its translation is CASSTRGPEWTYNEQFF.

V usage is TRBV3-1 (or the pseudogene TRBV3-2) and J usage is TRBJ1-2, with TRBD1 as a possible D gene (5 bases). The V end lost 3 bases, the J end lost 5 bases, and 13 bases lay between the germline ends. CDR1 LGHDT and CDR2 YNNKEL come from the germline V gene (reference sequence). CDR3 length: 14 amino acids. CDR3 loop: CASSQGQGLYGYTF. The CDR3, as DNA: TGTGCCAGCAGCCAGGGTCAGGGCCTTTATGGCTACACCTTC.

V usage is TRBV5-1 and J usage is TRBJ1-2; possible D gene TRBD1, 5 bases. Deletions cut 4 bases from V and 4 bases from J, with 14 bases between. From germline, CDR1 is SGHRS and CDR2 YFSETQ. This CDR3 has 14 residues. In nucleotides, the CDR3 is TGCGCCAGCAGCGGGGACGGGGGAGGCTATGGCTACACCTTC. It encodes CASSGDGGGYGYTF.